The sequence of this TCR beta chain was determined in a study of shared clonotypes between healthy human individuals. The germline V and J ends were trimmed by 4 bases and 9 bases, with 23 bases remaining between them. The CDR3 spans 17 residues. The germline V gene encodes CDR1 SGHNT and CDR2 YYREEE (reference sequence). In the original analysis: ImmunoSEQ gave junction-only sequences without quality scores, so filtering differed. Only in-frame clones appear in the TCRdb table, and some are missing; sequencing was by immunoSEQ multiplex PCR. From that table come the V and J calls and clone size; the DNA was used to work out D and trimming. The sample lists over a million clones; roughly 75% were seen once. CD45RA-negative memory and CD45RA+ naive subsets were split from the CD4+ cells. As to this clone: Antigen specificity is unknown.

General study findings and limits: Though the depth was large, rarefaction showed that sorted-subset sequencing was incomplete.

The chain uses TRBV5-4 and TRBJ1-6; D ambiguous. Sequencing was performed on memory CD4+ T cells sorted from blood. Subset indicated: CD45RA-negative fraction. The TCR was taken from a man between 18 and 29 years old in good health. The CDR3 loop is CASSADEGRVRSSPLHF. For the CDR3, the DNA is TGTGCCAGCAGCGCCGACGAGGGAAGGGTGAGGAGTTCACCCCTCCACTTT.